A single T cell receptor beta chain is shown here with its context. Its binding antigen is unknown. Base qualities are not recorded, but no much larger clone differs from it by a single base. One collaborating source in Seattle enrolled patients during active infection and followed them longitudinally through the course of disease. The collaborating institutions used their own protocols to collect whole blood in K2EDTA tubes. Collaborator samples were shipped for TCRbeta analysis as frozen whole blood, isolated PBMCs, or DNA extracted from either sample type. This sample was taken from a study of blood T cell repertoires in COVID-19 (dated by TCRdb to 2020 to 2021). In terms of the full investigation: Collaborator samples came from the United States, Italy and Spain and covered acute and convalescent phases of COVID-19. The material from the prospective study consisted of cDNA or gDNA derived from T cells, B-cell-depleted T cells, or PBMCs. The dataset comprised deeply sampled blood TCRbeta repertoires from subjects exposed to, actively infected with, or recovered from COVID-19. The repertoires were released in a freely available public database meant as a resource for research on the immune response to SARS-CoV-2. Samples were obtained from the ongoing ImmuneRACE study (first 160 participants) and from about 1,300 subjects provided by 6 global collaborators. Sample metadata almost always included a de-identified subject ID, COVID-19 status, age in years and sex. Where available, HLA class I and class II types were taken from metadata supplied by the sample provider and were not determined by assay-based typing. The paper as a whole reports these results and caveats: How much clinical and demographic metadata was included differed by source and by participant, and the metadata was provided uncurated.

TCRbeta CDR3 regions were amplified from genomic DNA by means of the immunoSEQ Assay, a bias-controlled multiplex PCR. As for the original processing: Nucleated cell counts per sample were estimated from amplification of reference gene primers within the assay. Sequence reads were collapsed and filtered to measure the absolute abundance of every unique TCRbeta CDR3 rearrangement. For each sample, productive Simpson clonality was calculated by taking the square root of Simpson's diversity index across productive rearrangements. Here the immuneACCESS table is served through TCRdb, limited to in-frame sequences with V and J called. Missing clones are a known gap in these copies; in checked studies unresolved V genes cover under half, and the rest lacks a known reason. That table is the source of V, J and clone size, and D and trimming were worked out from the DNA. This sample comprises about 170,000 clones, approximately 80% of them detected only once. Roughly 8.8% of the sample is in the top ten clones.

This sequence originates from a woman aged 80 or over with COVID-19, enrolled during active disease. The material sequenced was peripheral blood.

The CDR3 region: CASSRRAVLTEAFF. Here is the DNA: TGTGCCAGCTCACGCAGGGCAGTACTCACTGAAGCTTTCTTT. The V and J genes are TRBV18 and TRBJ1-1; a weak D assignment points to TRBD1 (5 bases agree). From the germline V gene, CDR1 is KGHSH and CDR2 is LQKENI. The CDR3 contains 14 residues, cysteine and phenylalanine counted. Only the CDR3 portion is preserved as DNA: 42 bases, with reading frame beginning at the first base. The V end loses 4 bases and the J end loses 4 bases, and a stretch of 13 bases separates them.